This entry concerns a single T cell receptor (beta chain). Antigen: not known. The sample belongs to a study of cytomegalovirus exposure and HLA in healthy donors. Notes on the study in general: The study listed some 160 cytomegalovirus-associated TCR beta chains. There were some public TCRs occurring in many donors, but most TCR sequences were rare.

The 120-subject validation cohort, separate from the approximately 670-subject first cohort, included the donors. Sequenced by immunoSEQ multiplex PCR; TCRdb stores in-frame clones only, minus some. The data hold under 250,000 clones, with about nine tenths observed a single time. The V gene's germline CDR1 is LNHDA and CDR2 SQIVND (reference sequence). The CDR3 runs 17 residues. The V segment lost 0 bases and the J segment 4 bases; nucleotides outside the gene matches: 8. The chain combines TRBV19 with TRBJ2-2; 7 bases fit TRBD2. The sample taken for sequencing was PBMCs. The clonotype was recovered from a woman between 18 and 29 years old in good health and CMV-seronegative. The CDR3 loop reads CASSIDRAGLGTGELFF. As DNA, the CDR3 is TGTGCCAGTAGTATAGATCGAGCGGGACTTGGCACCGGGGAGCTGTTTTTT.